The rows below give T cell receptor beta chains drawn from one sample of a study of OX40 agonist ivuxolimab in advanced cancers. The assay was immunoSEQ multiplex PCR, and TCRdb's table has in-frame clones only and misses some. The table has some 46,000 clones, approximately 83% seen once. The input for sequencing was CD4+ or CD8+ T cells sorted from blood, taken in a trial of the OX40 agonist ivuxolimab. Every receptor here comes from an adult with an advanced solid tumor such as melanoma, head and neck, liver or kidney cancer. The CDR3 runs from the conserved cysteine through the conserved F or W. D genes are given only for firm matches. Clone size appears in some rows only: once, few, many, or a class for an expanded clone.

>TRBJ1-2|TRBD1|NA|TRBV29-1
CSVEGQGNYGYTF
TGCAGCGTTGAGGGACAGGGGAACTATGGCTACACCTTC
>TRBJ2-3|TRBD2|NA|TRBV4-1
CASSQESSGEGADTQYF
TGCGCCAGCAGCCAAGAGTCTAGCGGGGAGGGGGCAGATACGCAGTATTTT
>TRBJ1-6|TRBD1|NA|TRBV6-1
CASSLSDRGNSPLHF
TGTGCCAGCAGTTTGTCGGACAGGGGTAATTCACCCCTCCACTTT
>TRBJ2-1|NA|NA|TRBV6-6
CASSWDGDEQFF
TGTGCCAGCAGTTGGGACGGGGATGAGCAGTTCTTC
>TRBJ2-2|NA|NA|TRBV7-2
CASTLGYTGELFF
TGTGCCAGCACCTTGGGCTACACCGGGGAGCTGTTTTTT
>TRBJ1-2|TRBD1|NA|TRBV28
CASRQGQGADGYTF
TGTGCCAGCAGACAGGGACAGGGGGCTGATGGCTACACCTTC
>TRBJ1-2|NA|NA|TRBV6-6
CASTKGYRNYGYTF
TGTGCCAGCACTAAAGGATACCGTAACTATGGCTACACCTTC
>TRBJ1-1|TRBD1|NA|TRBV5-6
CASSLGGRTEAFF
TGTGCCAGCAGTCTAGGGGGCAGGACTGAAGCTTTCTTT
>TRBJ2-1|TRBD1|NA|TRBV10-1
CASTGQGPYNEQFF
TGCGCCAGCACCGGACAGGGTCCCTACAATGAGCAGTTCTTC
>TRBJ1-4|TRBD1|NA|TRBV7-3
CASSLTGGLGQLFF
TGTGCCAGCAGCCTGACAGGGGGCCTGGGGCAACTGTTTTTT
>TRBJ1-2|NA|NA|TRBV2
CASSHLDRTSNYGYTF
TGTGCCAGCAGTCACCTCGACAGGACCTCTAACTATGGCTACACCTTC
>TRBJ1-1|TRBD1|few|TRBV4-1
CASSQVDRDYSEAFF
TGCGCCAGCAGCCAGGTTGACAGGGACTACTCTGAAGCTTTCTTT
>TRBJ2-7|NA|NA|TRBV9
CASSVEVGSREQYF
TGTGCCAGCAGCGTAGAGGTAGGTTCCCGCGAGCAGTACTTC
>TRBJ2-5|NA|NA|TRBV20-1
CSASAQETQYF
TGCAGTGCTAGTGCACAAGAGACCCAGTACTTC
>TRBJ1-5|NA|NA|TRBV5-4
CASSLGLRSNQPQHF
TGTGCCAGCAGCTTGGGCCTTAGGAGCAATCAGCCCCAGCATTTT
>TRBJ1-5|NA|NA|TRBV11-2
CASSLNGQNSNQPQHF
TGTGCCAGCAGCTTAAACGGCCAGAATAGCAATCAGCCCCAGCATTTT
>TRBJ2-3|NA|NA|TRBV10-1
CASSDTETDTQYF
TGCGCCAGCAGTGATACGGAAACAGATACGCAGTATTTT
>TRBJ1-1|NA|NA|TRBV7-3
CASSLRRTGGITEAFF
TGTGCCAGCAGCTTAAGGAGGACCGGGGGCATCACTGAAGCTTTCTTT
>TRBJ2-1|NA|NA|TRBV6-5
CASSFGRGGAYNEQFF
TGTGCCAGCAGTTTCGGACGAGGGGGGGCCTACAATGAGCAGTTCTTC
>TRBJ1-2|NA|once|TRBV7-9
CASSFYKSYGYTF
TGTGCCAGCAGCTTCTACAAGAGCTATGGCTACACCTTC
>TRBJ2-2|NA|once|TRBV4-1
CASSQDLLDNTGELFF
TGCGCCAGCAGCCAAGACTTACTGGACAACACCGGGGAGCTGTTTTTT
>TRBJ2-1|TRBD2|NA|TRBV7-8
CASSSKGLAGSGWQFF
TGTGCCAGCAGCTCGAAGGGACTAGCGGGGAGCGGGTGGCAGTTCTTC
>TRBJ2-1|NA|NA|TRBV27
CADGWNEQFF
TGTGCCGACGGGTGGAATGAGCAGTTCTTC
>TRBJ2-3|NA|NA|TRBV7-9
CASSYGTAPSTDTQYF
TGTGCCAGCAGCTACGGGACGGCGCCTAGCACAGATACGCAGTATTTT
>TRBJ1-5|NA|NA|TRBV19
CASSIVAGNQPQHF
TGTGCCAGTAGTATAGTAGCAGGCAATCAGCCCCAGCATTTT
>TRBJ2-1|NA|NA|TRBV28
CASTHVGGARNEQFF
TGTGCCAGCACCCACGTGGGCGGGGCCCGCAATGAGCAGTTCTTC
>TRBJ1-1|NA|NA|TRBV9
CASSTGAMNTEAFF
TGTGCCAGCAGCACCGGAGCCATGAACACTGAAGCTTTCTTT
>TRBJ2-7|TRBD1|NA|TRBV6-5
CASSYQGTGGYDEQYF
TGTGCCAGCAGTTACCAAGGGACAGGGGGTTACGACGAGCAGTACTTC
>TRBJ2-1|NA|NA|TRBV7-7
CASSLAQGSEQFF
TGTGCCAGCAGCTTAGCGCAAGGAAGCGAGCAGTTCTTC
>TRBJ2-5|TRBD2|NA|TRBV10-3
CAIRSGSEQETQYF
TGTGCCATCCGTAGCGGGAGCGAGCAAGAGACCCAGTACTTC
>TRBJ2-5|NA|NA|TRBV5-1
CASSPVTRTQETQYF
TGCGCCAGCAGCCCGGTGACGCGGACCCAAGAGACCCAGTACTTC
>TRBJ2-1|TRBD2|NA|TRBV5-1
CASSLNPSGNNEQFF
TGCGCCAGCAGCTTGAATCCTAGCGGCAACAATGAGCAGTTCTTC
>TRBJ2-7|NA|NA|TRBV6-1
CASSYRQGGHEQYF
TGTGCCAGCAGTTATCGGCAGGGCGGCCACGAGCAGTACTTC
>TRBJ2-1|NA|few|TRBV18
CASSRGEVNEQFF
TGTGCCAGCTCCCGAGGAGAAGTGAATGAGCAGTTCTTC
>TRBJ2-5|TRBD2|once|TRBV25-1
CASSEYTTGTSGETQYF
TGTGCCAGCAGTGAATATACGACCGGGACTAGCGGAGAGACCCAGTACTTC
>TRBJ2-4|NA|NA|TRBV5-6
CASSQEGATKNIQYF
TGTGCCAGCAGCCAGGAGGGGGCTACCAAAAACATTCAGTACTTC
>TRBJ2-3|NA|once|TRBV2
CASKPGTSTDTQYF
TGTGCCAGCAAGCCAGGAACTAGCACAGATACGCAGTATTTT
>TRBJ2-5|NA|NA|TRBV6-1
CASSEGGGPETQYF
TGTGCCAGCAGTGAAGGTGGGGGGCCAGAGACCCAGTACTTC
>TRBJ1-4|NA|NA|TRBV9
CASSPGDATNEKLFF
TGTGCCAGCAGCCCCGGGGATGCAACTAATGAAAAACTGTTTTTT
>TRBJ2-1|NA|NA|TRBV2
CASSPVGDEQFF
TGTGCCAGCAGCCCAGTAGGGGATGAGCAGTTCTTC